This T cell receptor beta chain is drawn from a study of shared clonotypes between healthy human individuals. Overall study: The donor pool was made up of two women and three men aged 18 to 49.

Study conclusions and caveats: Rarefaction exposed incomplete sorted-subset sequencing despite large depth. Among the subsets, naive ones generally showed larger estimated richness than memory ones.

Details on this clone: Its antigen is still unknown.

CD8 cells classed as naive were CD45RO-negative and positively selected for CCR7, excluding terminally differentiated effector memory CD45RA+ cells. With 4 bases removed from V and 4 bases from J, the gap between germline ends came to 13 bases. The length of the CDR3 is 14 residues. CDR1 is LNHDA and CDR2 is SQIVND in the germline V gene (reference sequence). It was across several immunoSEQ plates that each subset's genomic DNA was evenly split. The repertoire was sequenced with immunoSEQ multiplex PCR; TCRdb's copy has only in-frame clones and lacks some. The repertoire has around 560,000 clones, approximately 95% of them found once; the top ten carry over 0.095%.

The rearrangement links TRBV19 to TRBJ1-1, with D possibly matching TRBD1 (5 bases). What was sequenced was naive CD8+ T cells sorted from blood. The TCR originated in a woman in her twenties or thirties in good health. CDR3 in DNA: TGTGCCAGTAGTAGGATCCCAGGGACCACTGAAGCTTTCTTT. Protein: CASSRIPGTTEAFF.